These T cell receptor beta chains were read from a single sample in a study of blood T cells in healthy people across ages. TCRdb independently ran MiXCR on the 5' RACE reads; one entry per CDR3 protein. The profile covers some 760,000 distinct CDR3 sequences, with about 25% appearing a single time and approximately 3.7% taken by the ten largest. This sample was also put to use in a study of T cells of mothers and their children.

The source material was blood. These receptor sequences come from a boy between 5 and 17 years old in good health. Each CDR3 is given with its conserved first and last residue. D genes are given only for firm matches. The size entry is marked missing in some rows and otherwise reads once, few, many or a size class.

.,TRBJ1-6,TRBD1,TRBV20-1,TGCAGTGCTTTCACAGGGGGTAATTCACCCCTCCACTTT,CSAFTGGNSPLHF
.,TRBJ2-5,.,TRBV29-1,TGCAGCGTTGAAGACAGGCTCCAAGAGACCCAGTACTTC,CSVEDRLQETQYF
few,TRBJ2-1,.,TRBV20-1,TGCAGTGCTAGAGATCCGCGCAGTCCAGACAATGAGCAGTTCTTC,CSARDPRSPDNEQFF
few,TRBJ1-4,.,TRBV28,TGTGCCAGCAGGATTGGGGTAGGCGAGGAAAAACTGTTTTTT,CASRIGVGEEKLFF
few,TRBJ2-1,TRBD1,TRBV24-1,TGTGCCACCAGTACTCCGGGACAGGGTTACTACAATGAGCAGTTCTTC,CATSTPGQGYYNEQFF
few,TRBJ2-5,TRBD1,TRBV12-3/TRBV12-4,TGTGCCAGCAGTTTATGGGGACAGGGGGCAGAGACCCAGTACTTC,CASSLWGQGAETQYF
once,TRBJ2-7,TRBD2,TRBV6-5,TGTGCCAGCAGTTACGGGACTAGCGGGAGTTTCATGGCCTACGAGCAGTACTTC,CASSYGTSGSFMAYEQYF
.,TRBJ1-6,.,TRBV10-3,TGTGCCATCAGTGAAAAGGGGGGTGATTCACCCCTCCACTTT,CAISEKGGDSPLHF
few,TRBJ2-7,.,TRBV1,TGCACCAGCAGGGCAAGTAGCGCCTACGAGCAGTACTTC,CTSRASSAYEQYF
few,TRBJ2-3,TRBD1,TRBV24-1,TGTGCCACCAGTGGGCAGGGGGCCTCCACAGATACGCAGTATTTT,CATSGQGASTDTQYF
few,TRBJ2-7,TRBD2,TRBV20-1,TGCAGTGCTGACCGGGGAGGGAAACACGAGCAGTACTTC,CSADRGGKHEQYF
.,TRBJ2-3,TRBD1,TRBV20-1,TGCAGTGCTAGGCACAGGGGGAGTACAGATACGCAGTATTTT,CSARHRGSTDTQYF
.,TRBJ2-5,TRBD2,TRBV4-2,TGTGCCAGCAGCCAAGAAGCGGGGGACGGGAAGACCCAGTACTTC,CASSQEAGDGKTQYF
few,TRBJ1-3,.,TRBV20-1,TGCGGCAGCCAAGTCGGGGGCTCTGGAAACACCATATATTTT,CGSQVGGSGNTIYF
.,TRBJ2-7,.,TRBV6-6,TGTGCCAGCAGTTACTCGAGGACGGCATCCTACGAGCAGTACTTC,CASSYSRTASYEQYF
.,TRBJ2-7,TRBD2,TRBV20-1,TGCAGTGCTAGGGATCTAGCGGGAGTGACCTACGAGCAGTACTTC,CSARDLAGVTYEQYF
.,TRBJ2-1,TRBD2,TRBV6-1,TGTGCCAGCAGTACCCGGACTAGCGGGAGCTCCTACAATGAGCAGTTCTTC,CASSTRTSGSSYNEQFF
.,TRBJ2-2,.,TRBV7-3,TGTGCCAGCAGCCAATGGACACTCGGGGAGCTGTTTTTT,CASSQWTLGELFF
.,TRBJ2-3,TRBD2,TRBV15,TGTGCCACCAGCAGAGAGGGCGGGAGATTCTCAGATACGCAGTATTTT,CATSREGGRFSDTQYF
.,TRBJ2-5,.,TRBV7-3,TGTGCCAGCAGCCTATACCCAGGGGAAGAGACCCAGTACTTC,CASSLYPGEETQYF
few,TRBJ2-1,TRBD2,TRBV29-1,TGCAGCGTTGAGGAACTAGCGGGGGATACCCCCTACAATGAGCAGTTCTTC,CSVEELAGDTPYNEQFF
few,TRBJ1-5,.,TRBV7-8,TGTGCCAGCAGCTTAGACAGGGCTAACGCCCAGCATTTT,CASSLDRANAQHF
.,TRBJ1-1,.,TRBV18,TGTGCCAGCTCACCTCAGGAGCTAAACACTGAAGCTTTCTTT,CASSPQELNTEAFF
.,TRBJ1-2,.,TRBV12-3/TRBV12-4,TGTGCCAGCTCTCTTGCCGGACTGCTCTATGGCTACACCTTC,CASSLAGLLYGYTF
.,TRBJ1-4,.,TRBV10-3,TGTGCCATCAGTGAAGGACAGTCCCGGCCAGCAACTAATGAAAAACTGTTTTTT,CAISEGQSRPATNEKLFF
.,TRBJ1-1,.,TRBV4-3,TGCGCCAGCAGCCAAATCTTATCGGGGCTGAACACTGAAGCTTTCTTT,CASSQILSGLNTEAFF
.,TRBJ1-6,TRBD1,TRBV6-2/TRBV6-3,TGTGCCAGCAGCGGACAGGGGGCTATTAATTCACCCCTCCACTTT,CASSGQGAINSPLHF
few,TRBJ1-2,TRBD1,TRBV6-5,TGTGCCAGCAGATTTGACAGGGACTCTGGCTACACCTTC,CASRFDRDSGYTF
.,TRBJ1-2,.,TRBV4-3,TGCGCCAGCAGCCAAGATAGGGGTCTTAACTATGGCTACACCTTC,CASSQDRGLNYGYTF
.,TRBJ1-2,TRBD1,TRBV5-1,TGCGCCAGCAGCCCGGGATGGGACAGGGAAAATGGCTACACCTTC,CASSPGWDRENGYTF
few,TRBJ1-1,TRBD1,TRBV9,TGTGCCAGCAGGACCTTGACAGGGACGAACACTGAAGCTTTCTTT,CASRTLTGTNTEAFF
.,TRBJ1-1,.,TRBV5-1,TGCGCCAGCAGCTTGGATCGGGCCAGTACATTGGAAGCTTTCTTT,CASSLDRASTLEAFF
.,TRBJ2-5,.,TRBV20-1,TGCAGTGCTAGAACCCCTAGTGAGACCCAGTACTTC,CSARTPSETQYF
few,TRBJ2-5,TRBD2,TRBV25-1,TGTGCCAGCAGTGAATACGGAGCGGGGGGACGAGAGACCCAGTACTTC,CASSEYGAGGRETQYF
few,TRBJ2-5,.,TRBV7-6,TGTGCCAGCAGCTTCGGGTTCTCGGGGTCAGGCCAAGAGACCCAGTACTTC,CASSFGFSGSGQETQYF
few,TRBJ2-5,TRBD2,TRBV6-5,TGTGCCAGCAGTTACTCATTGGCGGGGGAGACCCAGTGCTTC,CASSYSLAGETQCF
.,TRBJ1-1,TRBD1,TRBV7-9,TGTGCCAGCAGCTTAGCCACAGGGGGAGATGAAGCTTTCTTT,CASSLATGGDEAFF
few,TRBJ1-1,.,TRBV29-1,TGCAGCGTTGAGTCCACCTTGAACACTGAAGCTTTCTTT,CSVESTLNTEAFF
.,TRBJ2-1,.,TRBV27,TGCGCCAGCAGTTTATTCGAGACCCTGGACTTCAATGAGCAGTTCTTC,CASSLFETLDFNEQFF
.,TRBJ2-5,TRBD1,TRBV15,TGTGCCACCAGTCCCGGACAGGCCCGGGGTCAAGAGACCCAGTACTTC,CATSPGQARGQETQYF
.,TRBJ1-2,.,TRBV18,TGTGCCAGCTCATCAGGGGCAACTAACTATGGCTACACCTTC,CASSSGATNYGYTF
few,TRBJ2-1,.,TRBV7-9,TGTGCCACCGGACTAACCTACAATGAGCAGTCCTTC,CATGLTYNEQSF
.,TRBJ1-2,.,TRBV7-9,TGTGCCAGCAGCTTAGGGCATTTTTACACCTTC,CASSLGHFYTF
.,TRBJ1-2,TRBD1,TRBV29-1,TGCAGCGTTGGCCCGACAGGGAACTATGGCTACACCTTC,CSVGPTGNYGYTF
once,TRBJ2-7,.,TRBV4-2,TGTGCCAGCAGCCAAACTTCAGGGTCCGAGCAGTACTTC,CASSQTSGSEQYF
.,TRBJ2-1,TRBD2,TRBV12-3/TRBV12-4,TGTGCCAGCGCGGGACTACAATACAATGAGCAGTTCTTC,CASAGLQYNEQFF
.,TRBJ2-7,.,TRBV7-9,TGTGCCAGCAGCGGAGATCAGGGGTGGAGTGTTTCCTACGAGCAGTACTTC,CASSGDQGWSVSYEQYF
.,TRBJ1-1,.,TRBV7-3,TGTGCCAGCGGGACCCTAACGGGGGTAGGCACTGAAGCTTTCTTT,CASGTLTGVGTEAFF
.,TRBJ1-3,.,TRBV7-2,TGTGCCAGCAGCTTAGAGGCTTCACAGCTCTCTGGAAACACCATATATTTT,CASSLEASQLSGNTIYF
few,TRBJ2-7,.,TRBV29-1,TGCAGCGTACTCCAGGGCATGGGGAGCGAGCAGTACTTC,CSVLQGMGSEQYF
few,TRBJ2-5,TRBD1,TRBV6-5,TGTGCCAGCAGTAAAATACAGGGGCTGCTGGAGACCCAGTACTTC,CASSKIQGLLETQYF
.,TRBJ2-7,.,TRBV30,TGTGCCTGGAGTGTACAAGGGGGTAGGACCTACGAGCAGTACTTC,CAWSVQGGRTYEQYF
.,TRBJ2-2,TRBD2,TRBV10-3,TGTGCCATCAGCCTAAGCAGTAGCGGGAGAGACGGGGAGCTGTTTTTT,CAISLSSSGRDGELFF